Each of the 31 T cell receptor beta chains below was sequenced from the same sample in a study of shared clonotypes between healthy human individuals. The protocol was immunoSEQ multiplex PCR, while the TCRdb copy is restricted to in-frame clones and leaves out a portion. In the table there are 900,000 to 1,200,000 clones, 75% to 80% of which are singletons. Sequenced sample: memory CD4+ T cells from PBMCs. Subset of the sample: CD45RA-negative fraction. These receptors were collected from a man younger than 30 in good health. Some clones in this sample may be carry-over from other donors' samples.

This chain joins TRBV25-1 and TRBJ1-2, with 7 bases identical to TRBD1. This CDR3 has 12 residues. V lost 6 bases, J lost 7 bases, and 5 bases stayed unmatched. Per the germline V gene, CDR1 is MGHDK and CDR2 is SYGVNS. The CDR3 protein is CASRLNRGGYTF. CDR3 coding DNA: TGTGCCAGCAGACTGAACAGGGGTGGCTACACCTTC.

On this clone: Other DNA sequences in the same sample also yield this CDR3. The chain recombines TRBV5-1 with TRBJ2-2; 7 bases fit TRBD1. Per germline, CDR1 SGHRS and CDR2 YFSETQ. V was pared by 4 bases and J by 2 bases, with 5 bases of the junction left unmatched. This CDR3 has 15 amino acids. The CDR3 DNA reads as TGCGCCAGCAGCACCACAGGGGTTAACACCGGGGAGCTGTTTTTT. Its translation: CASSTTGVNTGELFF.

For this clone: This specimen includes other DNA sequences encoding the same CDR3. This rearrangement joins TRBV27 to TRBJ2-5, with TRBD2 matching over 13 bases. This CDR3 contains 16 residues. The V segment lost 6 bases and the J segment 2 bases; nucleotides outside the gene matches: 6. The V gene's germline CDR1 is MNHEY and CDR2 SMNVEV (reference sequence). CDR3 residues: CASSPRLAGGQETQYF. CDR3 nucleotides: TGTGCCAGCAGCCCTCGACTAGCGGGAGGTCAAGAGACCCAGTACTTC.

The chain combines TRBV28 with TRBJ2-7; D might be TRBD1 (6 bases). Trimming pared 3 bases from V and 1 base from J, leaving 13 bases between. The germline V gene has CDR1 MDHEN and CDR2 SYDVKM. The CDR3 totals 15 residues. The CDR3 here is CASSFSGAVSYEQYF. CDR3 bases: TGTGCCAGCAGTTTTTCAGGGGCAGTTTCCTACGAGCAGTACTTC.

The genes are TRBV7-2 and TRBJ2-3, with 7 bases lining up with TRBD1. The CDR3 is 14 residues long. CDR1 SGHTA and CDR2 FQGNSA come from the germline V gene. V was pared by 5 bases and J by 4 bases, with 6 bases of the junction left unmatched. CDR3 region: CASSRQGPADTQYF. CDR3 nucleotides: TGTGCCAGCAGCCGACAGGGACCAGCAGATACGCAGTATTTT.

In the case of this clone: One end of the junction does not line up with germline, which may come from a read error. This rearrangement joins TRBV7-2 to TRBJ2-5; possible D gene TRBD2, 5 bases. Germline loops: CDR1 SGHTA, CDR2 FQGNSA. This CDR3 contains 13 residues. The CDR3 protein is CASSLTRQGTQYF. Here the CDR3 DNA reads TGTGCCAGCAGCTTAACTAGACAAGGGACCCAGTACTTC.

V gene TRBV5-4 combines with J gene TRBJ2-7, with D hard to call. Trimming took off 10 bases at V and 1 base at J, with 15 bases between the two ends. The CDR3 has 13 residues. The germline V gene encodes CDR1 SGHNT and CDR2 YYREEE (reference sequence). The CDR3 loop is CASKKGDSYEQYF. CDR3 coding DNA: TGTGCCTCTAAAAAGGGCGATTCCTACGAGCAGTACTTC. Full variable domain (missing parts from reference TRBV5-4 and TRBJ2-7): ETGVTQSPTHLIKTRGQQVTLRCSSQSGHNTVSWYQQALGQGPQFIFQYYREEENGRGNFPPRFSGLQFPNYSSELNVNALELDDSALYLCASKKGDSYEQYFGPGTRLTVT.

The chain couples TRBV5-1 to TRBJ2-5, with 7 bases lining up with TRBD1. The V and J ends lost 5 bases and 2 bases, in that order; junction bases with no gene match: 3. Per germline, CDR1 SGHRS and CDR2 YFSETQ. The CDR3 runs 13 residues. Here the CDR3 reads CASRQGIQETQYF. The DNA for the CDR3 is TGCGCCAGCAGACAGGGGATTCAAGAGACCCAGTACTTC.

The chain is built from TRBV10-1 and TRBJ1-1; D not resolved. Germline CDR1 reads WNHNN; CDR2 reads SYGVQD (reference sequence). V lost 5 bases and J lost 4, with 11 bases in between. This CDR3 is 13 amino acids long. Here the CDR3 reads CASSTGEGTEAFF. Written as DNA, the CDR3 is TGCGCCAGCAGTACCGGGGAGGGCACTGAAGCTTTCTTT.

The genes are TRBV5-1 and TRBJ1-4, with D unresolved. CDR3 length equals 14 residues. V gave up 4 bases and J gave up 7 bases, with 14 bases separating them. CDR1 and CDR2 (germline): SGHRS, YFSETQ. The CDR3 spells CASSPDGSSEKLFF. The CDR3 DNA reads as TGCGCCAGCAGCCCGGACGGTTCATCTGAAAAACTGTTTTTT.

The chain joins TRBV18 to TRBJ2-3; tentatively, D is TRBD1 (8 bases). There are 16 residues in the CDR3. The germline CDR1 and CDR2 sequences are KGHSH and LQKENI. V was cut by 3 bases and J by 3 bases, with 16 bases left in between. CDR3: CASSPRGQGGTDTQYF. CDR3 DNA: TGTGCCAGCTCACCCCGAGGACAGGGAGGGACAGATACGCAGTATTTT.

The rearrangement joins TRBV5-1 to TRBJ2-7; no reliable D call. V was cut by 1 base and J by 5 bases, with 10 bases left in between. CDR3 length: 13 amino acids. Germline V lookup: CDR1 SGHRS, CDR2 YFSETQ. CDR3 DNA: TGCGCCAGCAGCTTGATAGGGTCCCACGAGCAGTACTTC. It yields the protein CASSLIGSHEQYF.

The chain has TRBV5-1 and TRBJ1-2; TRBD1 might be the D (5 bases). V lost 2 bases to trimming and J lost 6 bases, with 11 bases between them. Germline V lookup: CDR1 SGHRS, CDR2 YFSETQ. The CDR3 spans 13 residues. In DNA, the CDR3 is TGCGCCAGCAGCTTCACGGGGCGCGATGGCTACACCTTC. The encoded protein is CASSFTGRDGYTF.

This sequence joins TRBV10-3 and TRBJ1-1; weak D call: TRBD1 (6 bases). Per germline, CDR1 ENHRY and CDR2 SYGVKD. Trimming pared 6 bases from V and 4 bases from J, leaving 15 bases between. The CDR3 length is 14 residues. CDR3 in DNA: TGTGCCATCAGCTCCCGGGGGGGCGGCACTGAAGCTTTCTTT. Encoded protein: CAISSRGGGTEAFF.

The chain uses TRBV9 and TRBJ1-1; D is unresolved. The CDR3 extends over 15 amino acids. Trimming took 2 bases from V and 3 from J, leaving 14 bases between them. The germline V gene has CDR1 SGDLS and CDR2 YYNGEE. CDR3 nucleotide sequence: TGTGCCAGCAGCGTTATATCGCGGGGTTACACTGAAGCTTTCTTT. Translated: CASSVISRGYTEAFF.

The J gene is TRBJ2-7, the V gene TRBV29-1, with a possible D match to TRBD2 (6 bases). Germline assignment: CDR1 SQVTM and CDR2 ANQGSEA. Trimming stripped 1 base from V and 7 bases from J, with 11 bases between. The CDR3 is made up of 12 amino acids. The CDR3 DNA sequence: TGCAGCGTTGAAGTTGGGGCGGGGGAGCAGTACTTC. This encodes CSVEVGAGEQYF.

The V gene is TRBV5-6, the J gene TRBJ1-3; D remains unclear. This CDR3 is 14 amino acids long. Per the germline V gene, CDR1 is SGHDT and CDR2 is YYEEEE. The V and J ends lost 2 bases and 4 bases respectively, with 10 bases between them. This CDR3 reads CASSLETLGNTIYF. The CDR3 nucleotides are TGTGCCAGCAGCTTAGAAACTCTCGGAAACACCATATATTTT.

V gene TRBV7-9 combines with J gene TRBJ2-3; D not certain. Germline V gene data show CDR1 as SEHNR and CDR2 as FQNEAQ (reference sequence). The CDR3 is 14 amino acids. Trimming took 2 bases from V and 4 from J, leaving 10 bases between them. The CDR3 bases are TGTGCCAGCAGCTTAAGAGGTCAGGCAGATACGCAGTATTTT. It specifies CASSLRGQADTQYF.

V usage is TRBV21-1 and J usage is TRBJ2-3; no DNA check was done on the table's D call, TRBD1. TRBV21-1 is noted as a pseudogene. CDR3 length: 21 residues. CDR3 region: CASSKALLSNRGYYRADTQYF. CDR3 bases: TGTGCCAGCAGCAAAGCGTTACTTTCAAACAGGGGGTATTATCGGGCAGATACGCAGTATTTT.

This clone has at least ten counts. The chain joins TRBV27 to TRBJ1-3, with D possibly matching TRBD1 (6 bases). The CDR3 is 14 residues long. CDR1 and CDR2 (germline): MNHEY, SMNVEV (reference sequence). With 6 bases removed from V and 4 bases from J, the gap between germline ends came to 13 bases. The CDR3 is CASRSTGLGNTIYF. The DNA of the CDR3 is TGTGCCAGCAGGTCAACAGGGTTGGGAAACACCATATATTTT.

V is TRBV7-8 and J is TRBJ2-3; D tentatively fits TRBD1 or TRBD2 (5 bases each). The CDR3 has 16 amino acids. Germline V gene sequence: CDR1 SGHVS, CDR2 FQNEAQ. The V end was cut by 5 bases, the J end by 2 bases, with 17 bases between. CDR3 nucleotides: TGTGCCAGCAGCAACTGGGGGACGGGGTTCACAGATACGCAGTATTTT. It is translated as CASSNWGTGFTDTQYF.

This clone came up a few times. The CDR3 sequence is CASSLLTTRSDEQFF. For the CDR3, the DNA is TGTGCCAGCAGCTTATTGACTACAAGGAGCGATGAGCAGTTCTTC. The genes are TRBV7-9 and TRBJ2-1, with D maybe TRBD2 (5 bases). Trimming removed 2 bases at V and 8 bases at J, with 16 bases between. The CDR3 has 15 residues. Germline V lookup: CDR1 SEHNR, CDR2 FQNEAQ (reference sequence).

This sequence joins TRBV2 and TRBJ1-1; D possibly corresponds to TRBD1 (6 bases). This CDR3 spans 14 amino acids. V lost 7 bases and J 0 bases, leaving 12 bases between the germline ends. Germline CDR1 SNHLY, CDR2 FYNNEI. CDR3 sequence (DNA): TGTGCCAGCACGGGGGCGCGGATGAACACTGAAGCTTTCTTT. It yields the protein CASTGARMNTEAFF.

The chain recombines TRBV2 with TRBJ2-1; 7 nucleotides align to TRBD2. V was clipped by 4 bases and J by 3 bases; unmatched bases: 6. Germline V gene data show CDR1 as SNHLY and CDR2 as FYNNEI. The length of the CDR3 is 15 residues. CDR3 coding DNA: TGTGCCAGCAGTGCTAGCGGCCGGGACTACAATGAGCAGTTCTTC. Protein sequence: CASSASGRDYNEQFF. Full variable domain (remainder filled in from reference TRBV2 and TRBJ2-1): EPEVTQTPSHQVTQMGQEVILRCVPISNHLYFYWYRQILGQKVEFLVSFYNNEISEKSEIFDDQFSVERPDGSNFTLKIRSTKLEDSAMYFCASSASGRDYNEQFFGPGTRLTVL.

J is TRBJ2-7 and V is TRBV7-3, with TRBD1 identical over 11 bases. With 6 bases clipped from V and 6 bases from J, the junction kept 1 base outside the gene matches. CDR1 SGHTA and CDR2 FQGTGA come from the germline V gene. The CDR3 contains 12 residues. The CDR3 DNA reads TGTGCCAGCAGTGGGACAGGGGGCGAGCAGTACTTC. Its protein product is CASSGTGGEQYF.

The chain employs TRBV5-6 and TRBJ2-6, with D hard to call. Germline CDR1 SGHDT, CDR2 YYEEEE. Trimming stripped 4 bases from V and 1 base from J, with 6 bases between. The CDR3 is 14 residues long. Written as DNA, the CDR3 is TGTGCCAGCAGCCCATTGTCTGGGGCCAACGTCCTGACTTTC. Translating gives CASSPLSGANVLTF.

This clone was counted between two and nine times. CDR3 loop: CASSSTFYEQYF. Here the CDR3 DNA reads TGTGCCAGCAGCTCCACTTTCTACGAGCAGTACTTC. The chain recombines TRBV7-2 with TRBJ2-7; D is unclear. The CDR3 is 12 residues long. V was clipped by 4 bases and J by 3 bases, with 7 bases between them. CDR1 and CDR2 from the germline V gene are SGHTA and FQGNSA. Complete variable domain (other parts from reference TRBV7-2 and TRBJ2-7): GAGVSQSPSNKVTEKGKDVELRCDPISGHTALYWYRQSLGQGLEFLIYFQGNSAPDKSGLPSDRFSAERTGGSVSTLTIQRTQQEDSAVYLCASSSTFYEQYFGPGTRLTVT.

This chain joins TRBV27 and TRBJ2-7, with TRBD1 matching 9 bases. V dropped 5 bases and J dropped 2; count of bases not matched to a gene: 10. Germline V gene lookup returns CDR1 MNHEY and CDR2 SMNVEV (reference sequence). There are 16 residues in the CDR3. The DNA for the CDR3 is TGTGCCAGCAGTACCTATGGACAGGGGCGACCCTACGAGCAGTACTTC. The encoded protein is CASSTYGQGRPYEQYF.

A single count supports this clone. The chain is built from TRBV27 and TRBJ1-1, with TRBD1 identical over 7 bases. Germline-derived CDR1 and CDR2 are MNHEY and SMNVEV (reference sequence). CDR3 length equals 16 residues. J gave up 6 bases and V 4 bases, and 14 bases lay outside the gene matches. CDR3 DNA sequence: TGTGCCAGCAGTTCCCAGGGGGGGGCGTTTGCCTCTGAAGCTTTCTTT. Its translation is CASSSQGGAFASEAFF.

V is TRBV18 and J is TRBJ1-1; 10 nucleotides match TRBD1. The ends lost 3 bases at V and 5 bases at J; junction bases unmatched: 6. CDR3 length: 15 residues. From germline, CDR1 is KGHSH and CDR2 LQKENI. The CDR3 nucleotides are TGTGCCAGCTCACCCTCCCGGACAGGGGGGACTGAAGCTTTCTTT. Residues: CASSPSRTGGTEAFF.

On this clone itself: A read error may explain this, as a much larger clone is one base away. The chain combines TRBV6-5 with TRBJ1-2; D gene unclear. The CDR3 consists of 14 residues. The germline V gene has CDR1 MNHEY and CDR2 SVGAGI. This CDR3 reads CASRPGFVGYGYAF. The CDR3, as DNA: TGTGCCAGCAGACCGGGCTTCGTGGGGTATGGCTACGCCTTC.